The next 5 T cell receptor beta chains were all read from a single sample in a study of cytomegalovirus exposure and HLA in healthy donors. PCR used 60 Vbeta primers and 13 Jbeta primers. The repertoire was sequenced with immunoSEQ multiplex PCR; TCRdb's copy has only in-frame clones and lacks some. The table records fewer than 200,000 clones, roughly 80% of them present only once. The sequencing sample was made of PBMCs. All receptors come from a man aged 25-45 years in good health and CMV-seronegative.

This chain connects TRBV5-4 to TRBJ2-3, with 8 bases lining up with TRBD1. V lost 0 bases, J lost 3 bases, and 3 bases stayed unmatched. This CDR3 is built from 15 residues. CDR1 and CDR2 (germline): SGHNT, YYREEE (reference sequence). The CDR3 loop reads CASSLGQGRTDTQYF. In DNA form, the CDR3 reads TGTGCCAGCAGCTTGGGACAGGGGAGGACAGATACGCAGTATTTT.

V is TRBV27 and J is TRBJ2-5; tentative D call: TRBD1 (6 bases). The germline gives CDR1 MNHEY, CDR2 SMNVEV (reference sequence). The V gene lost 3 bases and the J gene lost 1 base, with 9 bases spanning the gap. The CDR3 extends over 14 amino acids. CDR3 bases: TGTGCCAGCAGTTTTGAGGACAGCCAAGAGACCCAGTACTTC. Its protein is CASSFEDSQETQYF.

J is TRBJ2-5 and V is TRBV2; possible D gene TRBD1, 6 bases. The CDR3 extends over 18 amino acids. V was shortened by 6 bases and J by 4 bases, with 27 bases between the two germline ends. Germline CDR1 reads SNHLY; CDR2 reads FYNNEI. CDR3 DNA sequence: TGTGCCAGCAGCCCGAACAGGGTTTTACTCAAATCGGGAGAGACCCAGTACTTC. Residues: CASSPNRVLLKSGETQYF.

The J gene is TRBJ1-3, the V gene TRBV19; 9 bases are shared with TRBD1. Per germline, CDR1 LNHDA and CDR2 SQIVND (reference sequence). The V segment lost 1 base and the J segment 3 bases; nucleotides outside the gene matches: 7. The CDR3 has 17 residues. For the CDR3, the DNA is TGTGCCAGTAGTATAGTGGGACAGGGCCCATTTGGAAACACCATATATTTT. Its translation is CASSIVGQGPFGNTIYF.

Points on this clone: This same CDR3 is encoded by further DNA sequences in the sample. The V call is TRBV6-5, the J call TRBJ2-7; 9 bases align to TRBD1. This CDR3 has 15 residues. J was trimmed by 2 bases and V by 2 bases; bases with no gene match: 4. The germline gives CDR1 MNHEY, CDR2 SVGAGI. As DNA, the CDR3 is TGTGCCAGCAGTTACACTAGGACAGGGGCCTACGAGCAGTACTTC. Protein: CASSYTRTGAYEQYF.